The clone carrying this T cell receptor (beta chain) was recorded many times. Its specificity is unknown. This sample is drawn from a study of T cells after yellow fever vaccination. Across the study: Fractions containing few cells were prepared with SMART-Seq v4 Ultra Low Input. Study-wide points: Clones that expanded after primary vaccination mostly reappeared after the booster (roughly 96% CD4, 70% to 90% CD8).

From the 5' RACE reads, TCRdb called clonotypes with MiXCR, one entry per CDR3 protein. The repertoire holds about 300,000 distinct CDR3 sequences, around 6.8% seen once, with roughly 19% in the top ten. The V gene's germline CDR1 is SGHRS and CDR2 YFSETQ. This CDR3 is built from 13 residues. The germline V and J ends were trimmed by 4 bases and 2 bases, with 10 bases remaining between them. This specimen consisted of PBMCs, obtained roughly seven weeks after the first yellow fever vaccination. This sequence was found in a man aged 18-30 years who received the YFV17D yellow fever vaccine. This chain connects TRBV5-1 to TRBJ2-7; D gene unclear. The CDR3 DNA is TGCGCCAGCAGCGTTACTGAAACCTACGAGCAGTACTTC. Translated: CASSVTETYEQYF.